This entry is about one T cell receptor beta chain. What it recognizes is unknown. The sample comes from a study of T cell responses to AZD1222 COVID-19 vaccine. Study-wide findings and caveats: Baseline testing showed seropositivity in only six AZD1222 recipients. Repertoire collection took place solely once the T cell response had peaked. Donors, mostly white British, included more females; clonal diversity was possibly underestimated.

Clones were read by immunoSEQ multiplex PCR, and TCRdb kept only the in-frame ones, dropping some. In the table there are around 140,000 clones, more than 80% of which are singletons. The input for sequencing was peripheral blood, taken on day 0 of AZD1222 vaccination. The receptor was derived from an adult in good health.

The DNA for the CDR3 is TGTGCCAGCGGGCCTGGACAGGGGGCGGTCTATGGCTACACCTTC. Its protein is CASGPGQGAVYGYTF. The gene calls are TRBV27 and TRBJ1-2; 11 bases line up with TRBD1. The germline gives CDR1 MNHEY, CDR2 SMNVEV (reference sequence). Germline trimming cut 8 bases from V and 4 bases from J; bases unmatched to any gene: 9. The CDR3 is 15 amino acids.